The next 20 T cell receptor beta chains were all read from a single sample in a study of patients and donors after allogeneic stem cell transplantation (dated by TCRdb to about 2020). Library creation used RT-PCR. The run used a NextSeq 550. TCRdb reprocessing: public reads trimmed at Q25 with fastp, clones called with MiXCR, in-frame beta chains kept. Rows matching on CDR3 protein sequence are summarized as one entry with the most common DNA and genes. This sample comprises more than 150,000 distinct CDR3 sequences, around two fifths of them detected only once. Together, the top ten hold 30% to 35% of the sample. Source material: blood, either unsorted or a sorted T cell fraction (not recorded which). Source of these receptors: a human donor who was either an allogeneic HSCT recipient or a stem cell or donor lymphocyte infusion donor (not recorded which). It is not recorded whose cells these are; they may come from a transplant donor.

J is TRBJ1-1 and V is TRBV7-9; D possibly corresponds to TRBD1 (6 bases). Germline CDR1 reads SEHNR; CDR2 reads FQNEAQ (reference sequence). The CDR3 extends over 13 amino acids. The V end lost 3 bases, the J end lost 3 bases, and 8 bases lay between the germline ends. The CDR3 bases are TGTGCCAGCAGCTTTGGGGGGCACACTGAAGCTTTCTTT. Protein: CASSFGGHTEAFF. Filled out from reference TRBV7-9 and TRBJ1-1, the complete variable domain reads DTGVSQNPRHKITKRGQNVTFRCDPISEHNRLYWYRQTLGQGPEFLTYFQNEAQLEKSRLLSDRFSAERPKGSFSTLEIQRTEQGDSAMYLCASSFGGHTEAFFGQGTRLTVV.

This clonotype has only a few counts. The genes are TRBV30 and TRBJ1-1; D gene ambiguous. Trimming shortened V by 2 bases and J by 2 bases, and 9 bases separated the two germline ends. Germline lookup yields CDR1 GTSNPN and CDR2 SVGIG (reference sequence). This CDR3 has 13 amino acids. The CDR3 loop reads CAWSRTVNTEAFF. The CDR3 DNA sequence: TGTGCCTGGAGTCGGACGGTCAACACTGAAGCTTTCTTT.

This clonotype was observed a handful of times. The genes are TRBV3-1 and TRBJ2-7; unclear D gene. This CDR3 spans 11 amino acids. Germline lookup yields CDR1 LGHDT and CDR2 YNNKEL (reference sequence). V was trimmed by 2 bases and J by 7 bases, leaving 6 bases between them. CDR3 amino acids: CASSQPEEQYF. The CDR3 DNA reads as TGTGCCAGCAGCCAACCCGAGGAGCAGTACTTC.

This clonotype was counted only a few times. CDR3 amino acids: CASSLTGTADQPQHF. The CDR3 DNA reads TGCGCCAGCAGCCTTACCGGGACCGCTGATCAGCCCCAGCATTTT. The chain combines TRBV4-3 with TRBJ1-5, with D perhaps TRBD1 (5 bases). Germline V CDR1 and CDR2: LGHNA, YSLEER. CDR3 size: 15 residues. With 4 bases removed from V and 5 bases from J, the gap between germline ends came to 15 bases.

The table lists this clonotype with a few counts. The chain has TRBV6-5 and TRBJ2-1; D perhaps matches TRBD2 (5 bases). The CDR3 runs 13 residues. Germline V gene lookup returns CDR1 MNHEY and CDR2 SVGAGI. V lost 4 bases to trimming and J lost 8 bases, with 12 bases between them. This CDR3 is CASSLPGSDEQFF. Written as DNA, the CDR3 is TGTGCCAGCAGTTTGCCGGGGTCAGATGAGCAGTTCTTC.

The chain combines TRBV15 with TRBJ1-2, with D perhaps TRBD1 (6 bases). Germline V lookup: CDR1 LNHNV, CDR2 YYDKDF (reference sequence). V gave up 0 bases and J gave up 3 bases, with 17 bases separating them. The length of the CDR3 is 17 residues. The chain's CDR3 is CATSRDAGEGLDYGYTF. The CDR3 DNA follows: TGTGCCACCAGCAGAGACGCAGGGGAGGGCTTAGACTATGGCTACACCTTC.

There are a few counts of this clonotype. The chain has TRBV6-5 and TRBJ1-2; perhaps TRBD1 as D (5 bases). Germline V lookup: CDR1 MNHEY, CDR2 SVGAGI. V shed 0 bases and J shed 3 bases, with 8 bases lying between them. This CDR3 is built from 14 residues. This CDR3 reads CASSYSRGDYGYTF. Written as DNA, the CDR3 is TGTGCCAGCAGTTACTCTCGGGGGGACTATGGCTACACCTTC.

The chain couples TRBV7-8 to TRBJ1-5, with TRBD1 identical over 9 bases. The CDR3 contains 15 residues. Germline assignment: CDR1 SGHVS and CDR2 FQNEAQ. V was clipped by 4 bases and J by 4 bases; unmatched bases: 5. The CDR3 here is CASSSTGQGNQPQHF. In nucleotides, the CDR3 is TGTGCCAGCAGCTCAACCGGACAGGGGAATCAGCCCCAGCATTTT.

The J gene is TRBJ1-5, the V gene TRBV20-1; D gene ambiguous. This CDR3 is 13 amino acids long. Per germline, CDR1 DFQATT and CDR2 SNEGSKA (reference sequence). The V end lost 5 bases, the J end lost 1 base, and 9 bases lay between the germline ends. CDR3 in amino acids: CSAEDGSNQPQHF. CDR3 nucleotide sequence: TGCAGTGCTGAGGATGGAAGCAATCAGCCCCAGCATTTT.

This clonotype has a handful of counts. The chain is built from TRBV18 and TRBJ1-1; D is ambiguous. Trimming stripped 0 bases from V and 4 bases from J, with 12 bases between. The CDR3 is 15 residues long. The germline V gene encodes CDR1 KGHSH and CDR2 LQKENI. This CDR3 reads CASSPPAKVGTEAFF. DNA of the CDR3: TGTGCCAGCTCACCACCGGCTAAAGTGGGCACTGAAGCTTTCTTT. Supplemented by reference TRBV18 and TRBJ1-1, the full variable domain reads NAGVMQNPRHLVRRRGQEARLRCSPMKGHSHVYWYRQLPEEGLKFMVYLQKENIIDESGMPKERFSAEFPKEGPSILRIQQVVRGDSAAYFCASSPPAKVGTEAFFGQGTRLTVV.

The rearrangement uses TRBV7-9 and TRBJ2-3, with TRBD1 as a possible D gene (6 bases). Germline CDR1 and CDR2: SEHNR and FQNEAQ (reference sequence). V shed 6 bases and J shed 0 bases, with 13 bases lying between them. The CDR3 has 15 residues. The CDR3 nucleotides read TGTGCCAGCAGTAACCGGGACACCAGCACAGATACGCAGTATTTT. It specifies CASSNRDTSTDTQYF. Full variable domain (outside the CDR3, taken from reference TRBV7-9 and TRBJ2-3): DTGVSQNPRHKITKRGQNVTFRCDPISEHNRLYWYRQTLGQGPEFLTYFQNEAQLEKSRLLSDRFSAERPKGSFSTLEIQRTEQGDSAMYLCASSNRDTSTDTQYFGPGTRLTVL.

This clonotype was observed a single time. The chain recombines TRBV28 with TRBJ2-5; TRBD1 is a possible D gene (6 bases). The CDR3 extends over 13 amino acids. Germline V gene sequence: CDR1 MDHEN, CDR2 SYDVKM. The germline V and J ends were trimmed by 8 bases and 0 bases, with 10 bases remaining between them. The CDR3 nucleotides read TGTGCCAGCTCCTACAGGGACCAAGAGACCCAGTACTTC. This translates into CASSYRDQETQYF.

This rearrangement joins TRBV12-3 or TRBV12-4 to TRBJ1-1; D not resolved. Trimming took off 3 bases at V and 5 bases at J, with 16 bases between the two ends. This CDR3 contains 15 residues. The DNA of the CDR3 is TGTGCCAGCAGTTTTGGACGTGGGTATGTAACTGAAGCTTTCTTT. As protein: CASSFGRGYVTEAFF.

This chain uses TRBV11-2 with TRBJ1-3; 7 bases fit TRBD1. Germline V gene data show CDR1 as SGHAT and CDR2 as FQNNGV. Trimming at V came to 6 bases and at J to 11 bases, leaving 4 bases not matched to a gene. CDR3 length equals 11 residues. The CDR3 loop is CASRYDRAIYF. CDR3 coding DNA: TGTGCCAGCAGATACGACAGGGCCATATATTTT.

This clonotype was counted once. This chain connects TRBV27 to TRBJ2-7; D unresolved. The CDR3 covers 13 residues. V was clipped by 3 bases and J by 1 base, with 7 bases between them. Germline V gene lookup returns CDR1 MNHEY and CDR2 SMNVEV (reference sequence). The CDR3 spells CASSFDTSYEQYF. In DNA, the CDR3 is TGTGCCAGCAGTTTCGACACGTCCTACGAGCAGTACTTC.

This chain joins TRBV18 and TRBJ2-7; 9 bases align to TRBD2. This CDR3 is built from 18 residues. The V segment lost 3 bases and the J segment 4 bases; nucleotides outside the gene matches: 16. Germline V gene sequence: CDR1 KGHSH, CDR2 LQKENI. CDR3 DNA sequence: TGTGCCAGCTCACCCCTCGGGGTCGCTAGCGGGATACTTTACGAGCAGTACTTC. This translates into CASSPLGVASGILYEQYF.

The chain employs TRBV3-1 and TRBJ1-2; D is uncertain. V was cut by 4 bases and J by 0 bases, with 9 bases left in between. The CDR3 runs to 14 residues. Germline CDR1 is LGHDT and CDR2 is YNNKEL (reference sequence). Here the CDR3 reads CASSLGPTNYGYTF. The CDR3 region has the DNA TGTGCCAGCAGCCTCGGACCTACTAACTATGGCTACACCTTC.

The CDR3 region is CASSFPNLAGPYNEQFF. CDR3 coding DNA: TGTGCCAGCAGCTTCCCAAATCTAGCGGGGCCCTACAATGAGCAGTTCTTC. The rearrangement joins TRBV11-2 to TRBJ2-1, with TRBD2 matching over 9 bases. The germline V gene has CDR1 SGHAT and CDR2 FQNNGV. This CDR3 region has 17 residues. Trimming cost V 3 bases and J 2 bases; bases outside gene matches: 8.

The V and J genes are TRBV5-5 and TRBJ1-5, with TRBD1 identical over 10 bases. This CDR3 is built from 18 residues. Germline values: CDR1 SGHKS, CDR2 YYEKEE (reference sequence). V gave up 3 bases and J gave up 4 bases; unmatched junction bases: 13. CDR3 loop: CASSSLWTGGASNQPQHF. CDR3 DNA: TGTGCCAGCAGCTCTCTATGGACAGGGGGTGCCAGTAATCAGCCCCAGCATTTT.

This clonotype showed up just a few times. V gene TRBV5-5 combines with J gene TRBJ2-7, with TRBD1 matching over 9 bases. Germline CDR1 reads SGHKS; CDR2 reads YYEKEE (reference sequence). The CDR3 extends over 15 amino acids. V shed 0 bases and J 3 bases; nucleotides not matched to a gene: 4. CDR3 loop: CASSLAGDRDYEQYF. CDR3 coding DNA: TGTGCCAGCAGCTTGGCAGGGGACAGGGACTACGAGCAGTACTTC.